The TCR beta chain under discussion was sequenced for a study of blood T cell repertoires in COVID-19. As for the study in general: Samples of COVID-19 (acute and convalescent) were obtained from the United States, Italy and Spain. PBMCs, B-cell-depleted T cells, or T cells provided the cDNA or gDNA that made up the material.

Measured with immunoSEQ multiplex PCR; TCRdb has only the in-frame clones, and not every one. The profile shows roughly 150,000 clones, around 84% of them singletons. V dropped 0 bases and J dropped 4 bases, with 13 bases sitting between them. CDR3 length equals 16 residues. Germline V gives CDR1 SGDLS, CDR2 YYNGEE. The clonotype was recovered from a woman aged 50 to 65 in a cohort sampled during active or convalescent COVID-19. The gene calls are TRBV9 and TRBJ1-4, with a weak D call TRBD1 (5 bases). Sample: peripheral blood. This CDR3 is CASSVEDNRVNEKLFF. In DNA form, the CDR3 reads TGTGCCAGCAGCGTAGAGGACAACCGGGTTAATGAAAAACTGTTTTTT.